Each of the 20 T cell receptor beta chains below was sequenced from the same sample in a study of response to subunit inactivated influenza vaccine. From the RT-PCR reads, TCRdb called clonotypes with MiXCR, one entry per CDR3 protein. The sample carries approximately 530,000 distinct CDR3 sequences, less than 8% recorded once. The sample in question was PBMCs from blood, obtained 23 to 25 months after vaccination. The receptors shown here come from a man between 50 and 69 years old who received an inactivated influenza vaccine.

This clonotype was seen a few times. The V and J genes are TRBV11-2 and TRBJ2-5; 10 bases match TRBD2. From germline, CDR1 is SGHAT and CDR2 FQNNGV. This CDR3 is built from 15 residues. The junction had 3 bases not matched to a gene; V was cut back by 5 bases and J by 0 bases. CDR3: CASSRLAGYQETQYF. As DNA, the CDR3 is TGTGCCAGCAGCCGACTAGCGGGTTACCAAGAGACCCAGTACTTC.

The sample holds a few counts of this clonotype. This sequence joins TRBV6-1 and TRBJ2-4; 9 positions agree with TRBD1. Trimming cost V 6 bases and J 6 bases; bases outside gene matches: 12. The CDR3 has 16 residues. Germline CDR1 MNHNS, CDR2 SASEGT. CDR3 sequence: CASSPTGGRWGNIQYF. The CDR3 DNA sequence: TGTGCCAGCAGCCCCACAGGGGGCAGGTGGGGAAACATTCAGTACTTC.

The genes are TRBV5-1 and TRBJ2-1; TRBD2 agrees at 8 bases. Germline V gives CDR1 SGHRS, CDR2 YFSETQ. V gave up 1 base and J gave up 1 base; unmatched junction bases: 7. The CDR3 consists of 17 residues. CDR3 sequence reads: CASSLSIGGASYNEQFF. CDR3 DNA: TGCGCCAGCAGCTTGTCAATCGGGGGGGCTTCCTACAATGAGCAGTTCTTC.

The sample holds many counts of this clonotype. The chain recombines TRBV11-2 with TRBJ2-7; perhaps TRBD2 as D (5 bases). V was clipped by 5 bases and J by 12 bases, with 14 bases between them. Germline V gives CDR1 SGHAT, CDR2 FQNNGV. The length of the CDR3 is 11 residues. This CDR3 is CASSVGGPAYF. In nucleotides, the CDR3 is TGTGCCAGCAGCGTCGGAGGACCCGCGTACTTC.

The gene calls are TRBV24-1 and TRBJ2-1; no clear D. CDR3 length: 14 amino acids. The germline V and J ends were trimmed by 3 bases and 6 bases, with 11 bases remaining between them. Germline lookup yields CDR1 KGHDR and CDR2 SFDVKD. The DNA of the CDR3 is TGTGCCACCAGTGATCCAAGAAGGGTCAATGAGCAGTTCTTC. This sequence encodes CATSDPRRVNEQFF.

This clonotype showed up many times. This chain uses TRBV6-1 with TRBJ1-6; D may be TRBD1 (6 bases). The CDR3 totals 16 residues. CDR1 and CDR2 (germline): MNHNS, SASEGT. Trimming removed 8 bases at V and 0 bases at J, with 14 bases between. The CDR3 DNA follows: TGTGCCAGCTCCCGGAGGGGGAGCTCCTATAATTCACCCCTCCACTTT. Its translation is CASSRRGSSYNSPLHF.

This clonotype was recorded a few times. The J gene is TRBJ1-5, the V gene TRBV15; D remains unclear. CDR3 length equals 16 residues. Trimming stripped 4 bases from V and 2 bases from J, with 15 bases between. The germline V gene encodes CDR1 LNHNV and CDR2 YYDKDF (reference sequence). CDR3 DNA sequence: TGTGCCACCAGCACCTCACGAGGGTTGGGCAATCAGCCCCAGCATTTT. Translation gives CATSTSRGLGNQPQHF. The whole variable domain, filled in from reference TRBV15 and TRBJ1-5, reads DAMVIQNPRYQVTQFGKPVTLSCSQTLNHNVMYWYQQKSSQAPKLLFHYYDKDFNNEADTPDNFQSRRPNTSFCFLDIRSPGLGDTAMYLCATSTSRGLGNQPQHFGDGTRLSIL.

The chain carries TRBV12-3 or TRBV12-4 and TRBJ1-1; the D gene is possibly TRBD1 (5 bases). The CDR3 is 14 residues long. V was cut by 5 bases and J by 5 bases, with 15 bases left in between. The CDR3 DNA sequence: TGTGCCAGCAGTCTGACTGACTGGGGGACTGAAGCTTTCTTT. Amino acids: CASSLTDWGTEAFF.

This clonotype has more than one count but fewer than ten. The chain employs TRBV6-2 or TRBV6-3 and TRBJ2-3, with TRBD2 identical over 13 bases. The V segment lost 4 bases and the J segment 6 bases; nucleotides outside the gene matches: 4. Germline V CDR1 and CDR2: MNHEY, SVGEGT. CDR3 length: 15 residues. The CDR3 DNA reads as TGTGCCAGCAGTTCACTAGCGGGAGGGGTCGATACGCAGTATTTT. It specifies CASSSLAGGVDTQYF.

The sample holds many counts of this clonotype. V usage is TRBV5-1 and J usage is TRBJ2-1; no firm D call. Between the trimmed V and J ends, which lost 3 bases and 7 bases, there was a span of 11 bases. CDR3 length equals 13 residues. Germline V CDR1 and CDR2: SGHRS, YFSETQ. This CDR3 is CASSSPHKNEQFF. CDR3 coding DNA: TGCGCCAGCAGCTCCCCCCACAAGAATGAGCAGTTCTTC.

In its sample, this clonotype was seen a few times. The gene calls are TRBV3-1 and TRBJ1-2; 8 nucleotides align to TRBD1. Losses at the gene ends were 4 bases for V and 3 bases for J; bases not matched to a gene: 4. This CDR3 comprises 14 residues. Germline lookup yields CDR1 LGHDT and CDR2 YNNKEL (reference sequence). The CDR3 DNA is TGTGCCAGCAGCCTGAGGACAGGGTACTATGGCTACACCTTC. Translated: CASSLRTGYYGYTF.

This clonotype was counted a few times. V and J are TRBV28 and TRBJ2-1; 13 nucleotides match TRBD2. With V trimmed by 6 bases and J by 1 base, 3 bases remained unmatched. The CDR3 length is 16 residues. Germline V gene data show CDR1 as MDHEN and CDR2 as SYDVKM. The chain's CDR3 is CASSETSGRSYNEQFF. The CDR3 coding sequence is TGTGCCAGCAGCGAGACTAGCGGGAGGTCCTACAATGAGCAGTTCTTC.

The chain has TRBV25-1 and TRBJ2-5, with 8 bases identical to TRBD2. This CDR3 comprises 12 residues. Germline V lookup: CDR1 MGHDK, CDR2 SYGVNS. V lost 4 bases, J lost 10 bases, and 5 bases stayed unmatched. The CDR3 reads CASSAAAGGQYF. Here the CDR3 DNA reads TGTGCCAGCAGTGCGGCGGCGGGGGGCCAGTACTTC.

This clonotype was recorded at least ten times. The chain employs TRBV4-3 and TRBJ2-3; D tentatively fits TRBD1 or TRBD2 (5 bases each). CDR3 size: 15 residues. Germline V gives CDR1 LGHNA, CDR2 YSLEER. V lost 2 bases and J lost 6, with 15 bases in between. The CDR3 sequence: CASSQLRFGADTQYF. The DNA of the CDR3 is TGCGCCAGCAGCCAACTGCGGTTCGGGGCCGATACGCAGTATTTT.

A few counts support this clonotype. This rearrangement joins TRBV11-2 to TRBJ2-7; 7 positions match TRBD1. Germline V gene sequence: CDR1 SGHAT, CDR2 FQNNGV. The V gene end was trimmed by 1 base and the J gene end by 4 bases; junction bases not matched to a gene: 10. The CDR3 covers 16 residues. CDR3 sequence reads: CASSLVRGLNSYEQYF. The CDR3 DNA reads as TGTGCCAGCAGCTTAGTTAGGGGGCTTAACTCTTACGAGCAGTACTTC. Complete variable domain (other parts from reference TRBV11-2 and TRBJ2-7): EAGVAQSPRYKIIEKRQSVAFWCNPISGHATLYWYQQILGQGPKLLIQFQNNGVVDDSQLPKDRFSAERLKGVDSTLKIQPAKLEDSAVYLCASSLVRGLNSYEQYFGPGTRLTVT.

This clonotype was picked up many times. The CDR3 region has the DNA TGCGCCAGCAGCCAAAGGCCAGCAGAGAACACTGAAGCTTTCTTT. Translation: CASSQRPAENTEAFF. The rearrangement uses TRBV4-1 and TRBJ1-1; no clear D. Trimming cost V 2 bases and J 1 base, with 11 bases left between them. The CDR3 loop spans 15 amino acids. CDR1 and CDR2 from the germline V gene are MGHRA and YSYEKL.

The table lists this clonotype with many counts. The chain carries TRBV20-1 and TRBJ2-2, with 11 bases identical to TRBD1. The CDR3 contains 18 residues. J was trimmed by 4 bases and V by 4 bases; bases with no gene match: 14. Germline lookup yields CDR1 DFQATT and CDR2 SNEGSKA (reference sequence). The CDR3 sequence is CSAKYPSGQGAGTGELFF. The CDR3 DNA sequence: TGCAGTGCTAAATATCCTTCAGGACAGGGGGCGGGCACCGGGGAGCTGTTTTTT.

Ten or more counts support this clonotype. The chain combines TRBV2 with TRBJ2-7; D uncertain. Trimming stripped 2 bases from V and 7 bases from J, with 6 bases between. Germline values: CDR1 SNHLY, CDR2 FYNNEI. The CDR3 extends over 11 amino acids. CDR3 DNA: TGTGCCAGCAGTGAAAACTGGGAGCAGTACTTC. Protein product: CASSENWEQYF.

This clonotype has more than one count but fewer than ten. This sequence joins TRBV10-1 and TRBJ2-5; D gene uncertain. The V gene lost 2 bases and the J gene lost 5 bases, with 15 bases spanning the gap. Germline V gene lookup returns CDR1 WNHNN and CDR2 SYGVQD (reference sequence). The CDR3 loop spans 15 amino acids. CDR3 sequence reads: CASSETSSGWETQYF. CDR3 DNA: TGCGCCAGCAGTGAGACCTCGTCAGGTTGGGAGACCCAGTACTTC.

In its sample, this clonotype was seen many times. The V gene is TRBV5-1, the J gene TRBJ2-7; maybe TRBD2 (5 bases). Between the trimmed V and J ends, which lost 1 base and 7 bases, there was a span of 9 bases. Germline-derived CDR1 and CDR2 are SGHRS and YFSETQ. The CDR3 consists of 12 residues. The CDR3 reads CASSLSAEEQYF. The CDR3 DNA reads as TGCGCCAGCAGCTTGTCAGCGGAAGAGCAGTACTTC.